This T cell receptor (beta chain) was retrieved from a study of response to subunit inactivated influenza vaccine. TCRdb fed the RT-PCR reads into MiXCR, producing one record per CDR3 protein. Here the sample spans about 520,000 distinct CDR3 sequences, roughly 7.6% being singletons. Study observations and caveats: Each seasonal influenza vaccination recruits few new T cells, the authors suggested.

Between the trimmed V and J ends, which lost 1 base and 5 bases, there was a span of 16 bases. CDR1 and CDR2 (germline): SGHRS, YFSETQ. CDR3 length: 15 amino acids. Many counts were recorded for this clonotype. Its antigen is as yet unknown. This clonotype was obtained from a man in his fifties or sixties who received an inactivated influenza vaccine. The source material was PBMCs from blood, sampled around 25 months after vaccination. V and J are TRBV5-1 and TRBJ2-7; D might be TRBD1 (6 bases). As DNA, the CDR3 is TGCGCCAGCAGCTTGTTACAGGGTGGGAGTAACGAGCAGTACTTC. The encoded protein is CASSLLQGGSNEQYF.